This note documents a single T cell receptor beta chain sequence. This clonotype was counted ten times or more. Its antigen is unknown. Nothing much larger sits one base from this clone, and base qualities are not available. This sample is drawn from a study of Graves' ophthalmopathy and Graves' hyperthyroidism (dated by TCRdb to 2016 to 2019). For the wider study: Peripheral blood was collected at initial diagnosis, before any treatment. The study used TCR beta repertoire signatures to distinguish Graves' ophthalmopathy from Graves' hyperthyroidism and to predict progression to ophthalmopathy. In total, 135 blood samples were TCR-sequenced: some 43 ophthalmopathy, under 80 hyperthyroidism and approximately 17 hyperthyroidism-to-ophthalmopathy patients. To explore V-J signatures distinguishing ophthalmopathy from hyperthyroidism, a discovery set of approximately 100 patients (roughly 45 ophthalmopathy, 57 stable hyperthyroidism) was enrolled. For independent validation, a separate cohort was made up of 18 hyperthyroidism patients plus 17 patients who later progressed from hyperthyroidism to ophthalmopathy. In several hyperthyroidism patients, the T-cell repertoire of thyroid tissue was compared with the T-cell repertoire of blood. Following sample collection, hyperthyroidism patients were given methimazole at a starting dose of 30 mg daily, and ophthalmopathy patients were given high-dose intravenous methylprednisolone. For training and testing, the 100 or so patients in the discovery cohort were randomly divided in a 7:3 ratio. Study-wide findings and limitations: Sample size was not predetermined statistically, and investigators were not blinded to group allocation. Among expanded thyroid clonotypes with frequency above 0.001, most also showed up in blood, which suggests that blood repertoires may reflect the thyroid immune response. In validation, the model predicted ophthalmopathy progression with less than 71% sensitivity and about 73% specificity; some twelve predicted patients were CT-confirmed with GO in a median of approximately 6.2 months. The 13-signature model separated ophthalmopathy from stable hyperthyroidism with roughly 89% sensitivity and 81% to 82% specificity in cross-validation, and 80%/75% in the test set.

Hyperthyroidism was defined as stable when no progression to ophthalmopathy occurred within 18 months of follow-up. Patients with hyperthyroidism were aged 18 to 65 years, had been newly diagnosed, and had a disease duration of less than 2 months. Anyone with other autoimmune diseases, uncontrolled infections, pregnancy or lactation was excluded from the study. Diagnosis relied on clinical symptoms, serum thyroxine, TRAb, thyroid ultrasound and orbital computed tomography. Using Ficoll-Paque density gradient centrifugation, PBMCs were isolated from 9.5 to 10 ml of fresh peripheral blood. Trizol reagent was used to extract the total RNA, and its quality was then checked on an Agilent 2100 Bioanalyzer. For repertoire sequencing, the TCR beta CDR3 regions were amplified from RNA transcripts. The first round of RT-PCR was done with HTBI primers and the Qiagen OneStep RT-PCR kit, and was followed by a second round of multiplex PCR, then size selection and purification. Libraries were sequenced on an Illumina HiSeq2000 using paired-end 100 bp reads. For the original study's pipeline: SOAPnuke was used to process the reads, throwing out any read that had adapters, had uncalled bases, had a mean Phred below 15, or lacked an exact constant-primer or identifier match. COPE v1.2.5 was used to merge the high-quality paired reads. Each unique nucleotide sequence was treated as a clonotype, and MiTCR v1.1 was used to align the clonotypes to the IMGT TRB V, D and J references. The analysis was limited to V-J combinations with a frequency above 0.0001, which together covered just over 98% of the repertoires. For each V-J combination, a TCR clonal expansion and chaos score was defined as F50 clonal expansion divided by the chaos observed in the TCRdist matrix. Welch's t-statistics and random forest were used to narrow the features down to 13 V-J combinations, which were then fed into a naive Bayes classifier. The Morisita-Horn index was used to measure how similar the thyroid and blood repertoires were. TCRdb reran the public reads through fastp at Q25 and MiXCR, keeping productive beta chains. Rows merge per CDR3 protein into single entries with the most common DNA and genes. These V and J calls are TCRdb output, not the study's own analysis. For this sample there are hundreds of thousands of distinct CDR3 sequences; approximately 21% appear just once. The ten most abundant clones make up 3% of the sample.

The trim is 6 bases for V and 10 bases for J, with a gap of 16 bases between the germline ends. The CDR3, from cysteine to phenylalanine, totals 14 residues. This entry keeps only the CDR3 DNA: 42 bases, framed from base 1. Sequenced input: peripheral blood. The chain couples TRBV12-3 or TRBV12-4 to TRBJ1-6; a tentative D call is TRBD1 (5 bases match). This clonotype was obtained from a woman aged 18-29 years with stable Graves' hyperthyroidism. Donor details come from another sample of the same person, matched by shared clones. The bases are TGTGCCAGCAGCCAGAGGACACGGGGATCACCCCTCCACTTT. It encodes CASSQRTRGSPLHF.